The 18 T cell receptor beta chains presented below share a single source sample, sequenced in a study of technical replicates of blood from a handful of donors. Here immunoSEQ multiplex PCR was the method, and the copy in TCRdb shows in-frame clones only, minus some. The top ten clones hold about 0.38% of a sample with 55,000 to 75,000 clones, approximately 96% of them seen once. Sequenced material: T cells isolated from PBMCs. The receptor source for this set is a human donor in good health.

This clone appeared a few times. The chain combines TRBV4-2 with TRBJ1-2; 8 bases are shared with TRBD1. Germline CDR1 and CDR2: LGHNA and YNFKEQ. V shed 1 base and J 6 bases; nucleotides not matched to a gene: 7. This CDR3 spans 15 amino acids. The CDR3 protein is CASSQVLGTGDGYTF. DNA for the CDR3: TGTGCCAGCAGCCAAGTACTCGGGACAGGAGATGGCTACACCTTC.

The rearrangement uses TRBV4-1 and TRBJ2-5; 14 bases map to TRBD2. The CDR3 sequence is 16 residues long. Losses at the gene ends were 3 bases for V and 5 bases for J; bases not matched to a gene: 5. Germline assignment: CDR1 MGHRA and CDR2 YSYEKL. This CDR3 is CASSHAGTSGSETQYF. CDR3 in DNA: TGCGCCAGCAGCCATGCCGGGACTAGCGGGAGTGAGACCCAGTACTTC.

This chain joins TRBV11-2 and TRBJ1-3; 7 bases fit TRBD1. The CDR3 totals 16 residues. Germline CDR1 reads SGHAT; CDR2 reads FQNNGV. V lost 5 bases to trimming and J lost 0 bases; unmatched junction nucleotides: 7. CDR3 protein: CASSGRDSASGNTIYF. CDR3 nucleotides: TGTGCCAGCAGCGGACGGGACAGCGCCTCTGGAAACACCATATATTTT.

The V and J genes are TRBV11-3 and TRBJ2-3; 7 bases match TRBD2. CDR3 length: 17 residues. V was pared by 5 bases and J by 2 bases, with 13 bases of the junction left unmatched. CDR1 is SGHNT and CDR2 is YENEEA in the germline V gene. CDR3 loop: CASSLQTLAVSTDTQYF. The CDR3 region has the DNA TGTGCCAGCAGCCTACAAACGCTAGCGGTCTCCACAGATACGCAGTATTTT.

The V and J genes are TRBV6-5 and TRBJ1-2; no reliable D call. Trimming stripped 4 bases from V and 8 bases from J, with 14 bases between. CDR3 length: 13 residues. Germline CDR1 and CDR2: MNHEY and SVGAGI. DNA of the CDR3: TGTGCCAGCAGTTCTTTCCCCCCCTACGGCTACACCTTC. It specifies CASSSFPPYGYTF.

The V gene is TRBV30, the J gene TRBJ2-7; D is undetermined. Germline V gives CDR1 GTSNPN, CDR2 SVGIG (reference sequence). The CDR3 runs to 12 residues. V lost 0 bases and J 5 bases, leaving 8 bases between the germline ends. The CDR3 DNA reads TGTGCCTGGAGTGTAATAAGCGACGAGCAGTACTTC. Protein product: CAWSVISDEQYF.

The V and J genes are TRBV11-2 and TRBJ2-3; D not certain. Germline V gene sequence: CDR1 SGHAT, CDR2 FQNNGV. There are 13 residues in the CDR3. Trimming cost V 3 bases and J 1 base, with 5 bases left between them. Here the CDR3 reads CASSLSGTDTQYF. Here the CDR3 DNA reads TGTGCCAGCAGCTTGAGCGGCACAGATACGCAGTATTTT.

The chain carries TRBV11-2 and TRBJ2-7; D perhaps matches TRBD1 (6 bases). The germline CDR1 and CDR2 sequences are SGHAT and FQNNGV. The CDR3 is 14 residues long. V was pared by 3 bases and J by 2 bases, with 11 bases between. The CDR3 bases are TGTGCCAGCAGCTTGTTACGGGACACCTACGAGCAGTACTTC. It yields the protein CASSLLRDTYEQYF.

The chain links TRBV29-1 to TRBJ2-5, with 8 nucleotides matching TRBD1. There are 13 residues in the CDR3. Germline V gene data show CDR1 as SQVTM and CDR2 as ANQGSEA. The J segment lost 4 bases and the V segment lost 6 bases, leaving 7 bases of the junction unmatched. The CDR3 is CSVGRQGPETQYF. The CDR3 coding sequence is TGCAGCGTGGGGAGACAGGGGCCAGAGACCCAGTACTTC.

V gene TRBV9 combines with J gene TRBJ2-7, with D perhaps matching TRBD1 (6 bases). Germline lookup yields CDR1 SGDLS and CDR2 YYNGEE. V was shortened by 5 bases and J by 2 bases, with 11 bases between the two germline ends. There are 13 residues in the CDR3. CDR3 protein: CASSRDITYEQYF. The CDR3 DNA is TGTGCCAGCAGTCGGGACATTACCTACGAGCAGTACTTC.

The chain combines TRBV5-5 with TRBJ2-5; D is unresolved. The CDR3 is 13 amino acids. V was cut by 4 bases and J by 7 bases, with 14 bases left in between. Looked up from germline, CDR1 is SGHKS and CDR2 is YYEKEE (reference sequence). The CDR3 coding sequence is TGTGCCAGCAGCCAGTTGCTGGCGGTGACCCAGTACTTC. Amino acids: CASSQLLAVTQYF.

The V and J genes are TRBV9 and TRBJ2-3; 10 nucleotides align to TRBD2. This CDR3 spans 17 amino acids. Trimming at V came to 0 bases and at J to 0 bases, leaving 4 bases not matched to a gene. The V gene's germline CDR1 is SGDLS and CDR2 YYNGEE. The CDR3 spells CASSVAPTSGSTDTQYF. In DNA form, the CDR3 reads TGTGCCAGCAGCGTAGCTCCGACTAGCGGGAGCACAGATACGCAGTATTTT.

Written as DNA, the CDR3 is TGTGCCAGCAGTGAATTGGCGGGAGAGGTTGACGAGCAGTACTTC. Encoded protein: CASSELAGEVDEQYF. The rearrangement links TRBV25-1 to TRBJ2-7, with TRBD2 matching 7 bases. The CDR3 length is 15 residues. V lost 1 base and J lost 5; bases outside the gene matches: 8. Looked up from germline, CDR1 is MGHDK and CDR2 is SYGVNS.

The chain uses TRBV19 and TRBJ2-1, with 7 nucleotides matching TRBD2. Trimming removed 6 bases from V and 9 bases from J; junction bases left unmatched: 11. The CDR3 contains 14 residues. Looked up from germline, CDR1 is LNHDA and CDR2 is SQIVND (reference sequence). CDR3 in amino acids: CASRREVGLGEQFF. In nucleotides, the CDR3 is TGTGCCAGTAGACGGGAGGTGGGGTTAGGTGAGCAGTTCTTC.

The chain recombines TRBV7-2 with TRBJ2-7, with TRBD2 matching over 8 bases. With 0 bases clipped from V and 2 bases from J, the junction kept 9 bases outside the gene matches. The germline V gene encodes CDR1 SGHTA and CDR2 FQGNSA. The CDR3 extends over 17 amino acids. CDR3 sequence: CASSLANAGRAAYEQYF. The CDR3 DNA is TGTGCCAGCAGCTTAGCGAACGCCGGGAGGGCCGCCTACGAGCAGTACTTC.

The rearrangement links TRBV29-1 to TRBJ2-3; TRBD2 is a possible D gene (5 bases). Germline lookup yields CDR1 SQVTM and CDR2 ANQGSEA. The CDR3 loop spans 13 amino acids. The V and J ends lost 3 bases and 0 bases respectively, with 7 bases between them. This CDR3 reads CSVEGGSTDTQYF. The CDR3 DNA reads TGCAGCGTTGAGGGCGGGAGCACAGATACGCAGTATTTT.

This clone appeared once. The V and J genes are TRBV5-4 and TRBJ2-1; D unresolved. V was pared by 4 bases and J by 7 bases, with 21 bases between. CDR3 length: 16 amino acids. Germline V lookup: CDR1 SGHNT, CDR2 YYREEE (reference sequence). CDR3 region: CASSPGGGERMNEQFF. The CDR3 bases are TGTGCCAGCAGCCCTGGTGGCGGAGAAAGAATGAATGAGCAGTTCTTC.

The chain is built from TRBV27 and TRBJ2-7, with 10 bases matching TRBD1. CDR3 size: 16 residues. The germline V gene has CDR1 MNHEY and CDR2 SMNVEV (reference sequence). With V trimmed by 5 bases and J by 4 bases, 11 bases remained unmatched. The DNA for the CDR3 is TGTGCCAGCAGTGGGCCGTGGGACAGGGGTAAGTACGAGCAGTACTTC. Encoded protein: CASSGPWDRGKYEQYF.